This T cell receptor beta chain was sequenced in a study of blood T cells in healthy people across ages (dated by TCRdb to 2014 to 2015). At the level of the whole study: In model experiments, template switching captured roughly one uniquely barcoded TCR beta cDNA molecule for every two T cells. Using the same blood draw, the study looked at two additional independent replicas of 1 million unique cDNA reads for two donors, one aged 18 to 30 and the other aged 80 or older. Four age groups were formed from the donors: young (average 16 years), middle-aged (around 40), aged (62) and long-lived (82). To avoid experimental bias, donors of different ages were randomly spread across the sequencing lanes. Using deep sequencing normalized with unique cDNA molecular identifiers, the study measured how TCR beta repertoire diversity changes with age.

Results the study describes overall, beyond this receptor: A strong correlation was found between observed TCR beta diversity and the percentage of naive T cells measured by flow cytometry. Because the CMV infection status of the donors was unknown, age-related changes in expanded clonotypes may potentially have been confounded. Observed TCR beta diversity per million T cells fell roughly linearly with age, and a significant reduction was already apparent by age around 44. Compared with the aged group, more naive CD4+ T cells, fewer expanded clones and increased TCR diversity were shown by the long-lived group, suggesting age selection. Bulk unsorted PBMC profiling prevented conclusive comparison of naive and antigen-experienced compartments. Estimates of total diversity based on one million sequenced T cells were considered lower bounds and underestimates.

Library generation was performed with 5' RACE. TCRdb lists the instrument as Illumina HiSeq 2500. A second PCR of roughly 6 to 12 cycles was run with a J-beta primer mix and a sample-barcoded 5' primer. A unique molecular identifier was introduced onto each TCR beta cDNA molecule by a template-switch 5' adaptor carrying 12 random nucleotides. Each sample yielded at least 3 million CDR3-containing paired-end reads. First-strand cDNA synthesis was performed from all RNA using the Mint cDNA synthesis kit, with priming by a TRBC-specific oligonucleotide. Following uracil-DNA glycosylase treatment, a first 18-cycle PCR with universal primers M1SS and BC2_uni_R was performed on all cDNA. As for the authors' bioinformatics: Each sample was normalized by randomly selecting 1 million high-quality reads, each carrying a distinct molecular identifier. Instead of being binned into consensus sequences, reads that shared molecular identifiers were thrown out. MiTCR, run with a Q25 quality threshold and the strictest error-elimination algorithm, handled CDR3 identification, clonotype clustering and error correction. A nonparametric unseen species model using Euler transformation provided a lower-bound estimate of total TCR beta diversity. TCRdb ran its own pipeline on the public reads, namely fastp trimming at Q25 and MiXCR clone calling, and kept in-frame beta chains. For every CDR3 protein sequence, its rows merge into one entry that carries the most common genes and DNA. TCRdb's processing, not the authors', yielded these V and J calls. In all, the sample holds 1.5 million or so distinct CDR3 sequences, and 35% to 45% of those were seen once. The top ten clones comprise about 4.1% of the sample.

Worth noting for this clonotype: No antigen is known for it. Per-base qualities were not stored, and no clone one base away is much larger.

Systemically healthy Caucasian individuals from Russia, 35 to 50 in total and aged about 6 to 100 years, were included as donors. Each donor gave about 10 milliliters of peripheral blood, drawn into EDTA-treated Vacutainer tubes. Ficoll-Paque density-gradient centrifugation was used to isolate PBMCs, with at least 7 million obtained per sample. Total RNA, at least 5.5 micrograms per sample, was extracted from PBMCs with Trizol reagent. The percentages of naive CD45RAhigh/CD27high T cells were determined by flow cytometry on a PBMC aliquot from every donor. CDR1 and CDR2 were assigned from the germline V gene as MGHRA and YSYEKL. The V and J ends are trimmed by 0 bases and 1 base, leaving 11 bases between them. Measured from the cysteine to the phenylalanine, the CDR3 is 16 residues long. Only the CDR3 portion is preserved as DNA: 48 bases, with reading frame beginning at the first base.

The sequencing sample was made of blood. Recombination joined TRBV4-1 with TRBJ2-3, with a weak D call of TRBD2 (5 bases match). The clonotype originates from a woman younger than 30 in good health. Here the CDR3 is given as CASSQDRTRGTDTQYF. The nucleotide sequence reads TGCGCCAGCAGCCAAGACCGCACTAGGGGCACAGATACGCAGTATTTT.